Shown below are 28 T cell receptor beta chains from a single sample sequenced in a study of blood T cell repertoires in COVID-19. The data were produced by immunoSEQ multiplex PCR, yet TCRdb's version contains in-frame clones alone and is incomplete. The sample lists under 130,000 clones, 85% to 90% occurring once. The sample comprised peripheral blood. Receptor source: a man aged 50-59 years with acute or convalescent COVID-19.

The chain joins TRBV28 to TRBJ2-3, with D tentatively TRBD2 (5 bases). V was trimmed by 3 bases and J by 2 bases, leaving 12 bases between them. The CDR3 runs 15 residues. Germline CDR1 is MDHEN and CDR2 is SYDVKM. DNA of the CDR3: TGTGCCAGCAGTTTGCGAGGGTCCCACACAGATACGCAGTATTTT. It is translated as CASSLRGSHTDTQYF.

V gene TRBV7-2 combines with J gene TRBJ1-3, with 7 nucleotides matching TRBD1. CDR3 size: 17 residues. V was clipped by 3 bases and J by 2 bases; unmatched bases: 10. Germline CDR1 and CDR2: SGHTA and FQGNSA. CDR3 sequence reads: CASSLEGAVFTGNTIYF. CDR3 sequence (DNA): TGTGCCAGCAGCTTGGAGGGGGCTGTTTTTACTGGAAACACCATATATTTT.

This clone showed up many times. The chain employs TRBV5-6 and TRBJ2-1, with 8 bases fitting TRBD2. This CDR3 contains 16 residues. V lost 1 base, J lost 9 bases, and 12 bases stayed unmatched. CDR1 SGHDT and CDR2 YYEEEE come from the germline V gene. CDR3 sequence: CASSLRGGREAGEQFF. DNA for the CDR3: TGTGCCAGCAGCTTGCGCGGCGGGCGGGAGGCCGGTGAGCAGTTCTTC.

The chain links TRBV6-4 to TRBJ1-2; D is possibly TRBD1 (5 bases). The CDR3 spans 15 residues. CDR1 MRHNA and CDR2 SNTAGT come from the germline V gene. Trimming shortened V by 8 bases and J by 0 bases, and 16 bases separated the two germline ends. The CDR3 reads CASSQSGAANYGYTF. CDR3 bases: TGTGCCAGCTCCCAGAGCGGGGCGGCTAACTATGGCTACACCTTC.

The chain joins TRBV24-1 to TRBJ1-5; D not resolved. Trimming removed 4 bases at V and 9 bases at J, with 9 bases between. CDR3 length equals 12 residues. The germline gives CDR1 KGHDR, CDR2 SFDVKD. The CDR3 reads CATSEPSGPQHF. Here the CDR3 DNA reads TGTGCCACCAGTGAGCCCTCGGGGCCCCAGCATTTT.

This clone occurred once. This sequence joins TRBV20-1 and TRBJ2-7; D possibly corresponds to TRBD2 (5 bases). Trimming shortened V by 3 bases and J by 4 bases, and 10 bases separated the two germline ends. This CDR3 has 12 residues. Germline V gene data show CDR1 as DFQATT and CDR2 as SNEGSKA (reference sequence). CDR3 DNA: TGCAGTGCTAGTGGAGGAGCGTACGAGCAGTACTTC. It is translated as CSASGGAYEQYF.

The chain has TRBV12-5 and TRBJ1-2; 7 nucleotides match TRBD1. This CDR3 is 17 amino acids long. Germline CDR1 is LGHNT and CDR2 is FRNRAP. J was trimmed by 6 bases and V by 1 base; bases with no gene match: 14. CDR3 region: CASGLASNAGTADGYTF. Written as DNA, the CDR3 is TGTGCTAGTGGTTTGGCATCCAATGCCGGGACAGCAGATGGCTACACCTTC.

The gene calls are TRBV11-2 and TRBJ2-6; D is ambiguous. This CDR3 comprises 15 residues. Trimming removed 2 bases at V and 1 base at J, with 6 bases between. Germline lookup yields CDR1 SGHAT and CDR2 FQNNGV. The CDR3 nucleotides are TGTGCCAGCAGCTTACTTCGTTCTGGGGCCAACGTCCTGACTTTC. Translation gives CASSLLRSGANVLTF.

The chain uses TRBV28 and TRBJ1-5; 7 bases map to TRBD1. The germline V gene encodes CDR1 MDHEN and CDR2 SYDVKM. J gave up 9 bases and V 7 bases, and 15 bases lay outside the gene matches. CDR3 size: 15 residues. Written as DNA, the CDR3 is TGTGCCAGCAATCGGGACAGATTTGAATCTCCGCCCCAGCATTTT. Protein sequence: CASNRDRFESPPQHF.

A word on this clone: At one boundary the junction diverges from the germline segment, which might be a read error. This chain connects TRBV7-7 to TRBJ2-7; 9 bases line up with TRBD1. The CDR3 covers 15 residues. Germline loops: CDR1 SSHAT, CDR2 FNYEAQ (reference sequence). The CDR3 bases are TGTGCTAGCAGCTTAGCACCGGGACAGGGCTACGAGCAGTACTTC. This gives the protein CASSLAPGQGYEQYF.

The chain has TRBV4-1 and TRBJ2-3; 12 nucleotides line up with TRBD1. Germline values: CDR1 MGHRA, CDR2 YSYEKL. V lost 3 bases, J lost 5 bases, and 3 bases stayed unmatched. The CDR3 is 15 residues long. CDR3 sequence (DNA): TGCGCCAGCAGCCACGGGACAGGGGGCGAAGATACGCAGTATTTT. Translated, it gives CASSHGTGGEDTQYF.

V is TRBV5-4 and J is TRBJ1-1; D gene uncertain. Trimming pared 0 bases from V and 0 bases from J, leaving 9 bases between. This CDR3 comprises 15 residues. Germline CDR1 is SGHNT and CDR2 is YYREEE (reference sequence). The CDR3 protein is CASSLDWALNTEAFF. In DNA form, the CDR3 reads TGTGCCAGCAGCTTGGATTGGGCGTTGAACACTGAAGCTTTCTTT.

This clone turned up a few times. The rearrangement links TRBV6-5 to TRBJ2-7; 8 positions agree with TRBD1. This CDR3 is built from 15 residues. CDR1 is MNHEY, CDR2 SVGAGI, per germline. Trimming removed 2 bases from V and 0 bases from J; junction bases left unmatched: 3. CDR3 amino acids: CASSYEGTGSYEQYF. The CDR3 DNA reads as TGTGCCAGCAGTTACGAGGGGACAGGCTCCTACGAGCAGTACTTC.

This chain joins TRBV28 and TRBJ2-1, with 10 bases aligning to TRBD2. Germline CDR1 MDHEN, CDR2 SYDVKM. The CDR3 sequence is 17 residues long. The J segment lost 4 bases and the V segment lost 3 bases, leaving 9 bases of the junction unmatched. The DNA for the CDR3 is TGTGCCAGCAGTTTCCCGGCTAGCGGGAGTGGATACAATGAGCAGTTCTTC. Translating it yields CASSFPASGSGYNEQFF.

This chain uses TRBV9 with TRBJ2-3, with a possible D match to TRBD2 (5 bases). Trimming cost V 0 bases and J 1 base, with 18 bases left between them. CDR3 size: 18 residues. Germline assignment: CDR1 SGDLS and CDR2 YYNGEE. For the CDR3, the DNA is TGTGCCAGCAGCGTAGCTGCCGGAACGCAGCGGCGCACAGATACGCAGTATTTT. This gives the protein CASSVAAGTQRRTDTQYF.

This chain joins TRBV9 and TRBJ1-2; no definite D call. The CDR3 runs to 16 residues. Trimming took 0 bases from V and 1 from J, leaving 13 bases between them. Per the germline V gene, CDR1 is SGDLS and CDR2 is YYNGEE. CDR3 loop: CASSVEAFVRNYGYTF. The CDR3 region has the DNA TGTGCCAGCAGCGTAGAAGCGTTCGTCCGTAACTATGGCTACACCTTC.

This clone was seen more than once but under ten times. This rearrangement joins TRBV28 to TRBJ1-1; a possible D gene is TRBD1 (6 bases). There are 14 residues in the CDR3. The V and J ends lost 7 bases and 4 bases respectively, with 16 bases between them. Germline values: CDR1 MDHEN, CDR2 SYDVKM. The CDR3: CASTLGGLGTEAFF. The CDR3 DNA reads TGTGCCAGCACCTTGGGGGGGCTGGGCACTGAAGCTTTCTTT.

The chain uses TRBV6-5 and TRBJ2-3, with 10 positions matching TRBD2. The V gene's germline CDR1 is MNHEY and CDR2 SVGAGI. The CDR3 covers 16 residues. Trimming at V came to 0 bases and at J to 3 bases, leaving 3 bases not matched to a gene. The CDR3 here is CASSYSSSGSTDTQYF. The CDR3 region has the DNA TGTGCCAGCAGTTACTCGTCTAGCGGGAGTACAGATACGCAGTATTTT.

A remark on this clone: The same CDR3 is also encoded by other DNA sequences in this sample. The chain employs TRBV3-1 (or the pseudogene TRBV3-2) and TRBJ2-2, with D perhaps matching TRBD1 (5 bases). The CDR3 loop spans 13 amino acids. Germline V gene lookup returns CDR1 LGHDT and CDR2 YNNKEL (reference sequence). V was trimmed by 1 base and J by 6 bases, leaving 6 bases between them. The CDR3 is CASSQGGSGELFF. DNA for the CDR3: TGTGCCAGCAGCCAAGGGGGCTCCGGGGAGCTGTTTTTT.

With respect to this clone: The identical CDR3 is also encoded by other nucleotide sequences in the sample. The rearrangement links TRBV19 to TRBJ1-6, with no clear D. The CDR3 consists of 15 residues. Trimming pared 3 bases from V and 0 bases from J, leaving 6 bases between. Germline V gene sequence: CDR1 LNHDA, CDR2 SQIVND (reference sequence). For the CDR3, the DNA is TGTGCCAGTAGTATGGGGAGCTCCTATAATTCACCCCTCCACTTT. Amino acid sequence: CASSMGSSYNSPLHF.

The chain uses TRBV5-8 and TRBJ2-1; 9 bases are shared with TRBD2. The ends lost 5 bases at V and 8 bases at J; junction bases unmatched: 8. CDR1 SGHTS and CDR2 YDEGEE come from the germline V gene. The CDR3 extends over 14 amino acids. CDR3 DNA sequence: TGTGCCAGCAGTCCTGGCGGGGGGGCACATGAGCAGTTCTTC. Residues: CASSPGGGAHEQFF.

V gene TRBV10-3 combines with J gene TRBJ1-1, with D unclear. The length of the CDR3 is 13 residues. Germline V gives CDR1 ENHRY, CDR2 SYGVKD. The V and J ends lost 8 bases and 2 bases respectively, with 12 bases between them. The CDR3 region has the DNA TGTGCCATCGTGGCCAACCCCAACACTGAAGCTTTCTTT. Translation gives CAIVANPNTEAFF.

The chain joins TRBV28 to TRBJ2-1, with D possibly TRBD2 on 5 matching bases. V shed 8 bases and J shed 1 base, with 9 bases lying between them. Germline-derived CDR1 and CDR2 are MDHEN and SYDVKM. CDR3 length: 13 amino acids. In nucleotides, the CDR3 is TGTGCCAGCTCGAGGGCGTCCTACAATGAGCAGTTCTTC. Translated: CASSRASYNEQFF. Full variable domain (remainder filled in from reference TRBV28 and TRBJ2-1): DVKVTQSSRYLVKRTGEKVFLECVQDMDHENMFWYRQDPGLGLRLIYFSYDVKMKEKGDIPEGYSVSREKKERFSLILESASTNQTSMYLCASSRASYNEQFFGPGTRLTVL.

The gene calls are TRBV5-1 and TRBJ2-1; 7 nucleotides align to TRBD1. CDR3 length: 15 residues. V dropped 2 bases and J dropped 7; count of bases not matched to a gene: 9. Germline CDR1 is SGHRS and CDR2 is YFSETQ. CDR3 nucleotides: TGCGCCAGCAGCTTAGACAGGGCGTGGATGAATGAGCAGTTCTTC. Translation: CASSLDRAWMNEQFF.

The V and J genes are TRBV6-6 and TRBJ2-5; D gene unclear. The V gene lost 0 bases and the J gene lost 4 bases, with 3 bases spanning the gap. CDR3 length: 12 residues. Germline assignment: CDR1 MNHNY and CDR2 SVGAGI (reference sequence). CDR3 nucleotides: TGTGCCAGCAGTTACTCGGCAGAGACCCAGTACTTC. Its translation is CASSYSAETQYF.

The rearrangement links TRBV7-2 to TRBJ1-2; D perhaps matches TRBD1 (5 bases). Germline V gene sequence: CDR1 SGHTA, CDR2 FQGNSA. V was trimmed by 5 bases and J by 5 bases, leaving 15 bases between them. CDR3 length: 14 residues. Here the CDR3 DNA reads TGTGCCAGCAGCCCCACCCAGACAGATTATGGCTACACCTTC. Protein product: CASSPTQTDYGYTF.

The chain couples TRBV14 to TRBJ2-4, with 7 bases identical to TRBD1. Germline CDR1 is SGHDN and CDR2 is FVKESK. The CDR3 is made up of 15 amino acids. With 5 bases clipped from V and 10 bases from J, the junction kept 14 bases outside the gene matches. The DNA of the CDR3 is TGTGCCAGCAGCTCTAACCACCGGGACAGCCGTATTCAGTACTTC. Translating gives CASSSNHRDSRIQYF.

The rearrangement joins TRBV5-6 to TRBJ2-3; 7 bases are shared with TRBD1. The V and J ends lost 0 bases and 5 bases, in that order; junction bases with no gene match: 6. The CDR3 is made up of 15 amino acids. CDR1 is SGHDT and CDR2 is YYEEEE in the germline V gene. CDR3 loop: CASSLAVGGKDTQYF. The DNA for the CDR3 is TGTGCCAGCAGCTTGGCCGTAGGGGGCAAAGATACGCAGTATTTT.